The sequence of this T cell receptor beta chain was determined in a study of beta chain features in type 1 diabetes. This clone was observed a handful of times. Reverse transcribing all isolated RNA meant expressed TCRB transcripts were sequenced. Repertoires were generated with immunoSEQ multiplex PCR, while TCRdb's copy carries only in-frame clones and drops some. The profile covers 200,000 to 250,000 clones, with 11% to 15% appearing a single time and around 0.03% taken by the ten largest. This CDR3 is 15 amino acids long. Losses at the gene ends were 0 bases for V and 2 bases for J; bases not matched to a gene: 3. Germline V CDR1 and CDR2: SGHNT, YYREEE (reference sequence).

This TCR was recovered from a woman in her 40s in good health. The sequencing input was naive CD4+ T cells from blood. This chain connects TRBV5-4 to TRBJ1-2, with TRBD1 matching 8 bases. CDR3 sequence (DNA): TGTGCCAGCAGCTTGGGACAGGGGCTAAACTATGGCTACACCTTC. Its protein product is CASSLGQGLNYGYTF.